This T cell receptor beta chain was documented in a study of technical replicates of blood from several donors. The table came from immunoSEQ multiplex PCR; TCRdb's copy has only in-frame clones and leaves some out. The table records roughly 76,000 clones, around 92% of them present only once. CDR3 length: 15 amino acids. With 4 bases clipped from V and 7 bases from J, the junction kept 6 bases outside the gene matches. Germline values: CDR1 SGHTA, CDR2 FQGNSA. The sample consisted of T cells isolated from PBMCs. The chain uses TRBV7-2 and TRBJ2-7; 14 bases map to TRBD2. This receptor was identified in a human donor in good health. Some clones in this sample may be carry-over from other donors' samples. CDR3 protein: CASSYSGLAGEEQYF. DNA for the CDR3: TGTGCCAGCAGCTACTCGGGACTAGCGGGAGAAGAGCAGTACTTC.